This passage covers 17 T cell receptor beta chains from one sample sequenced in a study of Ad26.COV2.S vaccination and SARS-CoV-2 variants. The treatment was: some 19 received Ad26.COV2.S at low or high dose, single or two shots; several received placebo; per-sample allocation not given. Material that was analyzed had been drawn on day 63 after the first vaccine or placebo injection. The repertoire was sequenced with immunoSEQ multiplex PCR; TCRdb's copy has only in-frame clones and lacks some. The data contain 290,000 or so clones, 70% to 90% of them singletons. The source was peripheral blood, collected in a trial of Ad26.COV2.S vaccine versus placebo. The receptors here all came from a person between 18 and 65 years old who received the Ad26.COV2.S COVID-19 vaccine or a placebo.

The V gene is TRBV18, the J gene TRBJ1-1; D is unresolved. Germline assignment: CDR1 KGHSH and CDR2 LQKENI. V lost 4 bases and J lost 0, with 12 bases in between. The CDR3 consists of 15 residues. The CDR3 region is CASSRVDGLNTEAFF. CDR3 DNA: TGTGCCAGCTCACGGGTGGACGGCCTGAACACTGAAGCTTTCTTT.

V gene TRBV27 combines with J gene TRBJ2-5; 9 positions match TRBD1. V trimming: 11 bases; J trimming: 3 bases; junction bases outside the gene matches: 10. Germline V gene data show CDR1 as MNHEY and CDR2 as SMNVEV (reference sequence). The CDR3 has 14 amino acids. The CDR3: CASWTGAQKETQYF. The CDR3 DNA follows: TGTGCCTCGTGGACAGGGGCGCAAAAAGAGACCCAGTACTTC.

The chain combines TRBV5-1 with TRBJ2-2, with D hard to call. The CDR3 length is 15 residues. Germline V gives CDR1 SGHRS, CDR2 YFSETQ. The ends were cut back, 0 bases at V and 4 bases at J, with 10 bases in the middle. The CDR3 sequence is CASSLGLGVTGELFF. The CDR3 bases are TGCGCCAGCAGCTTGGGCTTGGGTGTCACCGGGGAGCTGTTTTTT.

V is TRBV20-1 and J is TRBJ2-7, with 9 bases aligning to TRBD2. The CDR3 contains 13 residues. Germline V gene data show CDR1 as DFQATT and CDR2 as SNEGSKA (reference sequence). V lost 6 bases and J lost 0; bases outside the gene matches: 3. The CDR3 coding sequence is TGCAGTGCAAGTAGCGGGGGCTCCTACGAGCAGTACTTC. It codes for CSASSGGSYEQYF.

The V gene is TRBV5-4, the J gene TRBJ2-4, with TRBD2 identical over 16 bases. CDR3 size: 19 residues. Germline lookup yields CDR1 SGHNT and CDR2 YYREEE (reference sequence). With 4 bases clipped from V and 7 bases from J, the junction kept 14 bases outside the gene matches. CDR3 in amino acids: CASSPGTSGRAVSWNIQYF. The CDR3 region has the DNA TGTGCCAGCAGCCCCGGGACTAGCGGGAGGGCCGTGAGTTGGAACATTCAGTACTTC.

The chain recombines TRBV5-1 with TRBJ2-7, with D uncertain. From germline, CDR1 is SGHRS and CDR2 YFSETQ. There are 14 residues in the CDR3. With 0 bases removed from V and 5 bases from J, the gap between germline ends came to 12 bases. The CDR3 loop is CASSLVSPRDEQYF. The CDR3 region has the DNA TGCGCCAGCAGCTTGGTATCCCCAAGGGACGAGCAGTACTTC.

The chain is built from TRBV30 and TRBJ2-7; possible D gene TRBD1, 6 bases. This CDR3 contains 13 residues. Trimming stripped 5 bases from V and 5 bases from J, with 16 bases between. Germline-derived CDR1 and CDR2 are GTSNPN and SVGIG (reference sequence). The DNA for the CDR3 is TGTGCCTGGGTAAGGGAACAGGGAAACGAGCAGTACTTC. It specifies CAWVREQGNEQYF.

This clone was seen only once. This chain uses TRBV5-5 with TRBJ1-2; tentatively, D is TRBD1 (5 bases). In germline, CDR1 is SGHKS, CDR2 YYEKEE (reference sequence). Trimming removed 4 bases from V and 2 bases from J, with 18 bases in between. The CDR3 consists of 16 residues. CDR3 in amino acids: CASSLGPGGTNYGYTF. The DNA of the CDR3 is TGTGCCAGCAGCCTGGGGCCTGGGGGTACGAACTATGGCTACACCTTC. The variable domain in full, with the rest retrieved from reference TRBV5-5 and TRBJ1-2, is DAGVTQSPTHLIKTRGQQVTLRCSPISGHKSVSWYQQVLGQGPQFIFQYYEKEERGRGNFPDRFSARQFPNYSSELNVNALLLGDSALYLCASSLGPGGTNYGYTFGSGTRLTVV.

This chain uses TRBV6-5 with TRBJ2-1, with TRBD1 matching over 9 bases. The CDR3 totals 15 residues. The germline CDR1 and CDR2 sequences are MNHEY and SVGAGI. After removal of 6 bases from V and 7 bases from J, the junction contained 10 bases not matched to a gene. The CDR3 DNA reads as TGTGCCAGCAGGCGATCGGGACAGGGCTGGAATGAGCAGTTCTTC. Protein: CASRRSGQGWNEQFF.

This chain links TRBV7-2 with TRBJ1-6, with a possible D match to TRBD1 (6 bases). This CDR3 region has 17 residues. The germline gives CDR1 SGHTA, CDR2 FQGNSA. Trimming took off 0 bases at V and 9 bases at J, with 18 bases between the two ends. The CDR3 DNA sequence: TGTGCCAGCAGCTTAGCTCCGGACAGTACATACGGTTCACCCCTCCACTTT. Residues: CASSLAPDSTYGSPLHF. The complete variable domain, with remaining parts taken from reference TRBV7-2 and TRBJ1-6, reads GAGVSQSPSNKVTEKGKDVELRCDPISGHTALYWYRQSLGQGLEFLIYFQGNSAPDKSGLPSDRFSAERTGGSVSTLTIQRTQQEDSAVYLCASSLAPDSTYGSPLHFGNGTRLTVT.

V usage is TRBV21-1 and J usage is TRBJ1-1. TRBV21-1 is listed as a pseudogene. This CDR3 contains 15 residues. CDR3 protein: CASSRTFDIPSGAFF. The DNA for the CDR3 is TGTGCCAGCAGCCGAACATTCGACATTCCAAGCGGAGCTTTCTTT.

This chain connects TRBV5-6 to TRBJ2-1; 12 nucleotides line up with TRBD2. Per the germline V gene, CDR1 is SGHDT and CDR2 is YYEEEE. This CDR3 comprises 16 residues. Trimming cost V 1 base and J 13 bases; bases outside gene matches: 12. The DNA of the CDR3 is TGTGCCAGCAGCTTGCCGTACACCTCTAGCGGGGGGGACCAGTTCTTC. Amino acids: CASSLPYTSSGGDQFF.

The J gene is TRBJ2-7, the V gene TRBV5-1; D gene unclear. This CDR3 is 13 amino acids long. The germline V and J ends were trimmed by 0 bases and 0 bases, with 4 bases remaining between them. Germline CDR1 reads SGHRS; CDR2 reads YFSETQ. Written as DNA, the CDR3 is TGCGCCAGCAGCTTGGACCACTCCTACGAGCAGTACTTC. As protein: CASSLDHSYEQYF.

The gene calls are TRBV7-3 and TRBJ2-2, with a possible D match to TRBD1 (6 bases). Germline V CDR1 and CDR2: SGHTA, FQGTGA. The germline V and J ends were trimmed by 5 bases and 6 bases, with 10 bases remaining between them. This CDR3 comprises 13 residues. This CDR3 is CASSPGVPGELFF. The CDR3 nucleotides are TGTGCCAGCAGCCCAGGGGTTCCCGGGGAGCTGTTTTTT.

The chain links TRBV6-5 to TRBJ1-2; tentative D call: TRBD1 (6 bases). CDR1 and CDR2 (germline): MNHEY, SVGAGI. CDR3 length: 12 amino acids. The ends were cut back, 6 bases at V and 3 bases at J, with 8 bases in the middle. Here the CDR3 DNA reads TGTGCCAGCAGCCCAGGGGACTATGGCTACACCTTC. It translates to CASSPGDYGYTF.

In its sample, this clone is medium-sized. The chain couples TRBV7-9 to TRBJ2-7; D is possibly TRBD1 (5 bases). Between the trimmed V and J ends, which lost 6 bases and 0 bases, there was a span of 9 bases. The CDR3 totals 13 residues. Germline V CDR1 and CDR2: SEHNR, FQNEAQ (reference sequence). The CDR3 nucleotides read TGTGCCAGCAGGTCAGGGTACTCCTACGAGCAGTACTTC. Its protein is CASRSGYSYEQYF.

This clone has just a few counts. The V call is TRBV20-1, the J call TRBJ1-2; a weak D match, TRBD1 (5 bases). The germline V gene encodes CDR1 DFQATT and CDR2 SNEGSKA (reference sequence). This CDR3 contains 11 residues. The CDR3 loop reads CGREGQDGYTF. CDR3 coding DNA: TGCGGGAGGGAGGGGCAGGATGGCTACACCTTC.